This TCR beta chain was observed in a study of response to subunit inactivated influenza vaccine. Study results and caveats: Authors suggested seasonal influenza vaccinations each recruit few new T cells.

This clonotype came up a few times. What it binds is not known. TCRdb called the RT-PCR reads again in MiXCR, with one record for every CDR3 protein. Counted here are under 800,000 distinct CDR3 sequences, roughly 14% occurring once; the ten biggest clones make up roughly 6.4%. The V segment lost 5 bases and the J segment 6 bases; nucleotides outside the gene matches: 9. This CDR3 has 15 residues. The clonotype comes from a man between 45 and 60 years old who received an inactivated influenza vaccine. The sample here was PBMCs from blood, taken 14 days before vaccination. This sequence joins TRBV12-3 or TRBV12-4 and TRBJ2-1; 8 bases are a match to TRBD2. The CDR3 loop is CASSLPGLVFNEQFF. DNA of the CDR3: TGTGCCAGCAGTCTCCCGGGACTAGTCTTCAATGAGCAGTTCTTC.